This T cell receptor beta chain was retrieved from a study of T cells in tuberculosis. Remarks on this clone: Its antigen is still unknown.

Sequencing was performed with immunoSEQ multiplex PCR; in TCRdb, only in-frame clones are kept and a portion is missing. The sample has about 30,000 clones; less than 95% are singletons. Trimming took off 3 bases at V and 3 bases at J, with 8 bases between the two ends. CDR3 length: 13 residues. Per the germline V gene, CDR1 is MNHEY and CDR2 is SMNVEV (reference sequence). General study points: Shorter CDR3-alpha in active tuberculosis partly drove smaller distances.

This receptor was identified in a donor aged 10 to 29 with latent tuberculosis or without tuberculosis infection. Sequenced: PBMCs. The genes are TRBV27 and TRBJ1-1; D possibly corresponds to TRBD1 (5 bases). The CDR3 is CASSLTDYTEAFF. The CDR3 DNA is TGTGCCAGCAGTTTGACAGATTACACTGAAGCTTTCTTT.